These T cell receptor beta chains were read from a single sample in a study of cytomegalovirus exposure and HLA in healthy donors. The method was immunoSEQ multiplex PCR; TCRdb's version includes in-frame clones alone and lacks a portion of them. The data hold 150,000 to 200,000 clones, with about 75% observed a single time. Material for sequencing was PBMCs. The receptors derive from a female donor in good health and CMV-seronegative. Both conserved end residues are part of each CDR3. The order of the fields is V gene, J gene, CDR3 length, CDR3 protein.

TRBV5-1,TRBJ1-1,14,CASSLGGLNTEAFF
TRBV5-6,TRBJ2-7,16,CASSSMTSGSGREQYF
TRBV2,TRBJ2-2,16,CASRSGLALYTGELFF
TRBV5-1,TRBJ2-3,16,CASSLGLAQRGDTQYF
TRBV19,TRBJ2-7,15,CASSTLQGNSHEQYF
TRBV5-1,TRBJ2-2,15,CASTVTGGYTGELFF
TRBV27,TRBJ1-1,14,CASTPQRGFLEAFF
TRBV6-5,TRBJ1-2,13,CASSGTGGYGYTF
TRBV5-1,TRBJ2-2,15,CASSLDRTYTGELFF
TRBV9,TRBJ2-5,16,CASSVAGQGGRETQYF
TRBV11-1,TRBJ1-2,16,CASSSWDRGHNYGYTF
TRBV2,TRBJ2-1,17,CASAQGKGQGARNEQFF
TRBV7-2,TRBJ2-3,15,CASSLSSGRTDTQYF
TRBV5-6,TRBJ2-7,13,CASSHGGAWEQYF
TRBV25-1,TRBJ2-5,15,CASKEAGGLQETQYF
TRBV7-2,TRBJ1-5,15,CASSRMGVSGQPQHF
TRBV7-2,TRBJ1-2,15,CASSPRIGGPYGYTF
TRBV2,TRBJ2-2,15,CASSRSEANTGELFF
TRBV7-9,TRBJ1-2,12,CASSLEWEGYTF
TRBV10-3,TRBJ1-2,13,CAISDPTAYGYTF
TRBV18,TRBJ2-3,14,CASSVAASTDTQYF
TRBV29-1,TRBJ2-1,14,CSVKRDSSYNEQFF
TRBV29-1,TRBJ2-7,13,CSVSRGGSNEQYF
TRBV18,TRBJ1-1,15,CASSRGIGASTEAFF
TRBV5-5,TRBJ1-1,15,CASSLSQGRDTEAFF
TRBV7-9,TRBJ1-5,13,CASSGQGDQPQHF
TRBV6-6,TRBJ2-1,15,CASSYSGIGSNEQLF
TRBV6-5,TRBJ2-7,15,CASRARTGYENEQYF
TRBV5-4,TRBJ2-5,16,CASSLGAGGPEETQYF
TRBV9,TRBJ1-2,13,CASSVVVYGGYTF
TRBV10-1,TRBJ1-2,17,CASPRTGRNLTRYGYTF
TRBV2,TRBJ1-3,17,CASSEALAGFSGNTIYF
TRBV7-9,TRBJ2-7,15,CASSLNRGSSYEQYF
TRBV27,TRBJ1-3,14,CASSSTGGGNTIYF
TRBV7-8,TRBJ2-2,14,CASRPSGNTGELFF
TRBV5-4,TRBJ2-7,16,CASSLEASGRFYEQYF
TRBV19,TRBJ2-7,16,CASWPRGLIISYEQYF
TRBV5-1,TRBJ1-6,14,CASNTLGLNSPLHF
TRBV4-2,TRBJ1-2,16,CASSQDPQGVLYGYTF
TRBV5-1,-,14,CASSLGQGAYEQYF
TRBV5-1,TRBJ2-5,15,CASSPGLAGQETQYF
TRBV19,TRBJ1-2,14,CASRRQGEYDGYTF
TRBV30,TRBJ1-5,15,CAWSRQGPSNQPQHF
TRBV7-8,TRBJ1-1,14,CASSLGQMNTEAFF
TRBV19,TRBJ1-5,15,CASSPPGQGYQPQHF
TRBV30,TRBJ2-3,15,CAWSGGAGGPDTQYF
TRBV5-1,TRBJ2-7,15,CASSSTGTSVSEQYF
TRBV6-1,TRBJ1-2,14,CASRDRGLDYGYTF
TRBV23-1,TRBJ1-6,16,CASTQTGQWGLSPLHF